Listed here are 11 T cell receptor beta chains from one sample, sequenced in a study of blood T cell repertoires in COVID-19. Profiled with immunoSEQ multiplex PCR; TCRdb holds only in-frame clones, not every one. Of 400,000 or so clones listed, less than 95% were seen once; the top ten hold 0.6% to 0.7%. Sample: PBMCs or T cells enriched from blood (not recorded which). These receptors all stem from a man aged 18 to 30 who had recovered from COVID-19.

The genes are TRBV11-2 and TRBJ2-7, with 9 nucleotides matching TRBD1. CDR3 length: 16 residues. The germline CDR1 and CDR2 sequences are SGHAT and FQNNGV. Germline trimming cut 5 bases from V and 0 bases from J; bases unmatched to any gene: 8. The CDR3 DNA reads TGTGCCAGCAGCCTCAGACAGGGGGACCGCTCCTACGAGCAGTACTTC. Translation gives CASSLRQGDRSYEQYF. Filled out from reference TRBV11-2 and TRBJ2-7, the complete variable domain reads EAGVAQSPRYKIIEKRQSVAFWCNPISGHATLYWYQQILGQGPKLLIQFQNNGVVDDSQLPKDRFSAERLKGVDSTLKIQPAKLEDSAVYLCASSLRQGDRSYEQYFGPGTRLTVT.

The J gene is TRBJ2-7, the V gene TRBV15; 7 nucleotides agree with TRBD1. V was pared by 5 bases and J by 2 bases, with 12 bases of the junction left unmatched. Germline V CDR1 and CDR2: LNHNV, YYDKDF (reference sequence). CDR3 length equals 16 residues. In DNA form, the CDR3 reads TGTGCCACCAGCGCCGGGACAGACTTTCCGGCCTACGAGCAGTACTTC. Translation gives CATSAGTDFPAYEQYF.

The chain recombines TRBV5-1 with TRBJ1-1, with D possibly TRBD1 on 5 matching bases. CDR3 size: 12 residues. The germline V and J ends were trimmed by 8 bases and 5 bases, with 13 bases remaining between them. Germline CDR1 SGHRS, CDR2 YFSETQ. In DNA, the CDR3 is TGCGCCAGTCAAGCAGGGCAGACTGAAGCTTTCTTT. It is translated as CASQAGQTEAFF. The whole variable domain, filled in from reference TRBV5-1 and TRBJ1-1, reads KAGVTQTPRYLIKTRGQQVTLSCSPISGHRSVSWYQQTPGQGLQFLFEYFSETQRNKGNFPGRFSGRQFSNSRSEMNVSTLELGDSALYLCASQAGQTEAFFGQGTRLTVV.

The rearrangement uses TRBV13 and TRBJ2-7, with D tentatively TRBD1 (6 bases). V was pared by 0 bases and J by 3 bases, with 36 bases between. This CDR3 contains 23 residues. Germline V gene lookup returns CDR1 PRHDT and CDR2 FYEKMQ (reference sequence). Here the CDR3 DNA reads TGTGCCAGCAGCTTAGGCTGTCGGGGCCAGGTTTGGGGGCGCAGGACGGTATTCTACGAGCAGTACTTC. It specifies CASSLGCRGQVWGRRTVFYEQYF.

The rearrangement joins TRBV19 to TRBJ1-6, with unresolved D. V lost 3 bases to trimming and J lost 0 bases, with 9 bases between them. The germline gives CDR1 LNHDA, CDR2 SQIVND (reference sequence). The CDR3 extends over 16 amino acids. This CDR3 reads CASSIDYSSYNSPLHF. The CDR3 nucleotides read TGTGCCAGTAGTATCGATTACAGCTCCTATAATTCACCCCTCCACTTT.

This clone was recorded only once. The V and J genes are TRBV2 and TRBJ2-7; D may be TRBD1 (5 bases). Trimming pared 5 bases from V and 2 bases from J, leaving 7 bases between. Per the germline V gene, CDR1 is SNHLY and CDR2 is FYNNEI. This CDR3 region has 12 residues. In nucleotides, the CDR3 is TGTGCCAGCAGTTCACAGGCCTACGAGCAGTACTTC. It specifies CASSSQAYEQYF.

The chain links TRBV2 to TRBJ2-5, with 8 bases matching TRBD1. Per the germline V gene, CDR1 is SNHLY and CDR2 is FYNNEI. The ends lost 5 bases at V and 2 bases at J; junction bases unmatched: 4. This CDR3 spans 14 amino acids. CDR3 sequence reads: CASSPDRAQETQYF. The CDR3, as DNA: TGTGCCAGCAGTCCGGACAGGGCTCAAGAGACCCAGTACTTC.

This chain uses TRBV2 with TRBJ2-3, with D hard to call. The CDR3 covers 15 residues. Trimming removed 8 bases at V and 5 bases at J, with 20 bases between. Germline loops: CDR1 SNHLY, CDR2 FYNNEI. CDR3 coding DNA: TGTGCCAGCTTGTCCCGGCGGCCCCCCGAAGATACGCAGTATTTT. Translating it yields CASLSRRPPEDTQYF.

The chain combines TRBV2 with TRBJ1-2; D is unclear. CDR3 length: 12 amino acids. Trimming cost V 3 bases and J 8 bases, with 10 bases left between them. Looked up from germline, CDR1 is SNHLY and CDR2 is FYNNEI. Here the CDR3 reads CASSDTGWGYTF. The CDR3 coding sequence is TGTGCCAGCAGTGATACGGGGTGGGGCTACACCTTC.

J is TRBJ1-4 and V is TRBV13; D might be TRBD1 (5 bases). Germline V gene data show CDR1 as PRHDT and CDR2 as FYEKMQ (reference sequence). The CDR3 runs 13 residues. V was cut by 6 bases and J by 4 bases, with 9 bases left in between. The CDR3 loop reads CASRGRVNEKLFF. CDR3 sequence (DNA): TGTGCCAGCAGGGGGCGAGTTAATGAAAAACTGTTTTTT.

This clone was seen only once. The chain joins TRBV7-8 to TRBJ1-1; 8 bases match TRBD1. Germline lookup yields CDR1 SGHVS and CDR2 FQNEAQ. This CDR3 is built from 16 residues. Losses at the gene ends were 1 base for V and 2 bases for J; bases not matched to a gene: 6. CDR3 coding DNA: TGTGCCAGCAGCTTAGTTCAGGGGGCTCTCAACACTGAAGCTTTCTTT. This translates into CASSLVQGALNTEAFF. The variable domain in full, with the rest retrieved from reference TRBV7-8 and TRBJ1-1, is GAGVSQSPRYKVAKRGQDVALRCDPISGHVSLFWYQQALGQGPEFLTYFQNEAQLDKSGLPSDRFFAERPEGSVSTLKIQRTQQEDSAVYLCASSLVQGALNTEAFFGQGTRLTVV.